This T cell receptor beta chain was sequenced for a study of blood T cell repertoires in COVID-19. Overall study: T cells, B-cell-depleted T cells, or PBMCs provided the cDNA or gDNA that served as material.

This clone appeared once. Sequencing used immunoSEQ multiplex PCR; TCRdb keeps in-frame clones, though not all of them. Of more than 40,000 clones in the sample, 86% were seen once. This CDR3 has 15 amino acids. Per germline, CDR1 SGHAT and CDR2 FQNNGV. The V and J ends lost 5 bases and 0 bases respectively, with 10 bases between them. Material for sequencing was peripheral blood. This chain uses TRBV11-2 with TRBJ1-4; D possibly corresponds to TRBD1 (5 bases). The source of this sequence is a man in his sixties with active or convalescent COVID-19. The CDR3 reads CASSGATATNEKLFF. The CDR3, as DNA: TGTGCCAGCAGCGGAGCGACAGCAACTAATGAAAAACTGTTTTTT.